Each of the 32 T cell receptor beta chains below was sequenced from the same sample in a study of PD-1 blockade in classical Hodgkin lymphoma (dated by TCRdb to about 2020). Preparation of the library involved the immunoSEQ multiplex PCR assay. TCRdb took this table from immuneACCESS and kept in-frame rearrangements with V and J called. Such tables lack part of the clones; where checked against another copy, unresolved V genes explain under half of the gap, and the rest is unexplained. For this sample the table gives 43,000 or so clones, of which around 80% were detected only once. Of the sample, about 39% falls within the top ten clones. Per the publication, the time point label means: cycle 4 day 1 (C4D1), after 5 to 7 weeks of nivolumab. Every trial patient had relapsed after autologous stem cell transplantation, and cohorts A, B and C differed in prior brentuximab vedotin exposure. The source material was peripheral blood mononuclear cells (PBMCs), sampled before the fourth cycle of nivolumab. Every receptor here comes from a human donor with classical Hodgkin lymphoma.

The chain links TRBV5-1 to TRBJ2-7; 8 bases align to TRBD2. This CDR3 contains 14 residues. Trimming took 3 bases from V and 4 from J; bases not matched to a gene: 6. The V gene's germline CDR1 is SGHRS and CDR2 YFSETQ. CDR3: CASSSPSGQYEQYF. DNA of the CDR3: TGCGCCAGCAGCTCCCCTAGCGGGCAATACGAGCAGTACTTC. The full variable domain, with the rest looked up from reference TRBV5-1 and TRBJ2-7, is KAGVTQTPRYLIKTRGQQVTLSCSPISGHRSVSWYQQTPGQGLQFLFEYFSETQRNKGNFPGRFSGRQFSNSRSEMNVSTLELGDSALYLCASSSPSGQYEQYFGPGTRLTVT.

The CDR3 DNA sequence: TGTGCCAGCAGCTTGGCCTCGGACAATTTTGAGGCTTTCTTT. Amino acid sequence: CASSLASDNFEAFF. V is TRBV5-5 and J is TRBJ1-1, with D tentatively TRBD1 (5 bases). CDR3 size: 14 residues. Germline V gene lookup returns CDR1 SGHKS and CDR2 YYEKEE (reference sequence). The V end was cut by 0 bases, the J end by 11 bases, with 17 bases between.

The chain couples TRBV5-1 to TRBJ1-4, with 8 nucleotides matching TRBD1. V trimming: 0 bases; J trimming: 8 bases; junction bases outside the gene matches: 6. CDR1 and CDR2 (germline): SGHRS, YFSETQ. CDR3 length: 15 amino acids. The CDR3 nucleotides are TGCGCCAGCAGCTTGGCCCAGGGGGCGCGAGAAAAACTGTTTTTT. The encoded protein is CASSLAQGAREKLFF.

This chain joins TRBV7-9 and TRBJ2-1; TRBD2 matches at 10 bases. This CDR3 has 16 amino acids. Germline V lookup: CDR1 SEHNR, CDR2 FQNEAQ (reference sequence). V shed 2 bases, J shed 7 bases, and the junction held 8 bases outside the gene matches. The CDR3, as DNA: TGTGCCAGCAGCTTAAGTGGAGCGGGGGGGTGGAATGAGCAGTTCTTC. Translation gives CASSLSGAGGWNEQFF.

This clone is deemed medium-sized (0.01 to 0.1%). The chain carries TRBV5-1 and TRBJ2-1; D unclear. V was shortened by 4 bases and J by 2 bases, with 16 bases between the two germline ends. CDR3 size: 16 residues. CDR1 and CDR2 from the germline V gene are SGHRS and YFSETQ. The CDR3 sequence: CASSPPRPDAYNEQFF. The CDR3 coding sequence is TGCGCCAGCAGCCCCCCCCGTCCGGACGCCTACAATGAGCAGTTCTTC.

The V gene is TRBV2, the J gene TRBJ1-4, with no clear D. Germline CDR1 is SNHLY and CDR2 is FYNNEI. This CDR3 comprises 15 residues. V shed 3 bases and J shed 4 bases, with 12 bases lying between them. As DNA, the CDR3 is TGTGCCAGCAGTGAGTCGACGAACCTTAATGAAAAACTGTTTTTT. Protein: CASSESTNLNEKLFF.

The chain combines TRBV19 with TRBJ1-2; D is uncertain. The CDR3 has 13 residues. Germline V gives CDR1 LNHDA, CDR2 SQIVND (reference sequence). Trimming removed 5 bases from V and 8 bases from J, with 15 bases in between. The CDR3 nucleotides read TGTGCCAGTAGTTGGGAGTCCCGAGAGGGCTACACCTTC. This sequence encodes CASSWESREGYTF.

This clone has at least ten counts. The rearrangement joins TRBV11-3 to TRBJ2-2; D is possibly TRBD1 or TRBD2 (5 bases each). This CDR3 is built from 14 residues. Per germline, CDR1 SGHNT and CDR2 YENEEA. Trimming pared 5 bases from V and 5 bases from J, leaving 12 bases between. Here the CDR3 DNA reads TGTGCCAGCAGCAGGGGACCCCTAACCGGGGAGCTGTTTTTT. It specifies CASSRGPLTGELFF.

This sequence joins TRBV4-1 and TRBJ1-2; D is possibly TRBD1 (6 bases). The CDR3 has 16 amino acids. Trimming pared 0 bases from V and 8 bases from J, leaving 19 bases between. Germline V gene sequence: CDR1 MGHRA, CDR2 YSYEKL. CDR3 bases: TGCGCCAGCAGCCAAGAATCAAGGGGGGATTTGAGCGGCTACACCTTC. The encoded protein is CASSQESRGDLSGYTF.

V usage is TRBV11-3 and J usage is TRBJ2-5, with TRBD2 as a possible D gene (5 bases). V was clipped by 5 bases and J by 4 bases, with 11 bases between them. The CDR3 is 13 amino acids. The germline CDR1 and CDR2 sequences are SGHNT and YENEEA. The CDR3 DNA sequence: TGTGCCAGCAGCCCCCCGGGGATAGAGACCCAGTACTTC. It translates to CASSPPGIETQYF.

The chain uses TRBV5-1 and TRBJ2-3; 8 nucleotides agree with TRBD2. V was pared by 0 bases and J by 2 bases, with 8 bases of the junction left unmatched. There are 17 residues in the CDR3. Germline CDR1 SGHRS, CDR2 YFSETQ. The CDR3 loop is CASSLGGGPIITDTQYF. CDR3 in DNA: TGCGCCAGCAGCTTGGGCGGGGGGCCAATCATCACAGATACGCAGTATTTT.

CDR3 in amino acids: CASSVRGQQETQYF. CDR3 DNA: TGTGCCAGCAGCGTAAGAGGACAGCAAGAGACCCAGTACTTC. V and J are TRBV9 and TRBJ2-5; a weak D match, TRBD1 (6 bases). The CDR3 has 14 residues. The germline V gene encodes CDR1 SGDLS and CDR2 YYNGEE. V dropped 1 base and J dropped 2 bases, with 9 bases sitting between them.

The V gene is TRBV10-3, the J gene TRBJ1-5, with a possible D match to TRBD1 (6 bases). CDR1 and CDR2 from the germline V gene are ENHRY and SYGVKD. V lost 3 bases and J lost 7, with 16 bases in between. CDR3 length: 15 residues. Here the CDR3 DNA reads TGTGCCATCAGTGACAGCGATAGAAGGGGGCAGCCCCAGCATTTT. It translates to CAISDSDRRGQPQHF.

The chain is built from TRBV6-5 and TRBJ1-1; tentatively, D is TRBD1 (6 bases). CDR1 MNHEY and CDR2 SVGAGI come from the germline V gene. Trimming left V 5 bases short and J 0 bases short, with 10 bases between. This CDR3 has 14 residues. The CDR3 DNA reads TGTGCCAGCAGTGACCGGGGGCTGAACACTGAAGCTTTCTTT. Translating gives CASSDRGLNTEAFF.

The gene calls are TRBV25-1 and TRBJ2-7; D is unclear. V shed 5 bases and J shed 2 bases, with 7 bases lying between them. The CDR3 consists of 12 residues. The germline V gene encodes CDR1 MGHDK and CDR2 SYGVNS. CDR3 protein: CASSQRTYEQYF. CDR3 bases: TGTGCCAGCAGTCAGAGGACCTACGAGCAGTACTTC.

J is TRBJ1-1 and V is TRBV27, with TRBD1 matching 7 bases. Germline V gives CDR1 MNHEY, CDR2 SMNVEV (reference sequence). There are 16 residues in the CDR3. J was trimmed by 3 bases and V by 4 bases; bases with no gene match: 11. The chain's CDR3 is CASSSGGGGTYTEAFF. CDR3 DNA: TGTGCCAGCAGTTCAGGGGGAGGGGGAACCTACACTGAAGCTTTCTTT.

The rearrangement joins TRBV19 to TRBJ2-7; TRBD1 matches 8 bases. The J segment lost 5 bases and the V segment lost 6 bases, leaving 6 bases of the junction unmatched. The CDR3 has 13 residues. Germline CDR1 LNHDA, CDR2 SQIVND (reference sequence). CDR3 in amino acids: CASRIQGEDEQYF. The CDR3 region has the DNA TGTGCCAGTAGGATACAGGGGGAAGACGAGCAGTACTTC.

Only a few counts were recorded for this clone. The rearrangement links TRBV5-1 to TRBJ2-2; 7 bases are shared with TRBD2. CDR3 length equals 15 residues. The J segment lost 6 bases and the V segment lost 4 bases, leaving 9 bases of the junction unmatched. In germline, CDR1 is SGHRS, CDR2 YFSETQ. Here the CDR3 DNA reads TGCGCCAGCAGCGCCCTTGGGGGGGAGTCCGGGGAGCTGTTTTTT. Residues: CASSALGGESGELFF.

The chain links TRBV27 to TRBJ1-2; 9 bases line up with TRBD1. V was clipped by 5 bases and J by 2 bases; unmatched bases: 9. The CDR3 extends over 16 amino acids. In germline, CDR1 is MNHEY, CDR2 SMNVEV (reference sequence). The CDR3 DNA reads TGTGCCAGCAGTGGACCGGGACAGGGTTCCAACTATGGCTACACCTTC. This codes for CASSGPGQGSNYGYTF.

This clone was counted only a few times. The chain is built from TRBV4-1 and TRBJ2-7; 7 bases fit TRBD2. This CDR3 is built from 16 residues. The germline V gene has CDR1 MGHRA and CDR2 YSYEKL. After removal of 1 base from V and 5 bases from J, the junction contained 11 bases not matched to a gene. The CDR3 bases are TGCGCCAGCAGCCAAGGCTCCAGACTAGCTTTCGACGAGCAGTACTTC. Residues: CASSQGSRLAFDEQYF.

The rearrangement uses TRBV7-9 and TRBJ2-7, with TRBD1 matching over 8 bases. CDR1 and CDR2 (germline): SEHNR, FQNEAQ (reference sequence). V lost 2 bases to trimming and J lost 1 base; unmatched junction nucleotides: 1. The CDR3 has 14 residues. In nucleotides, the CDR3 is TGTGCCAGCAGCTTACAGGGGGCTTCCTACGAGCAGTACTTC. It yields the protein CASSLQGASYEQYF.

The chain couples TRBV18 to TRBJ2-5; 7 bases agree with TRBD1. Trimming removed 8 bases from V and 2 bases from J; junction bases left unmatched: 11. This CDR3 region has 15 residues. Germline V CDR1 and CDR2: KGHSH, LQKENI. The CDR3 DNA reads as TGTGCCAGCGCCCCGAACGAGGGACAGCAAGAGACCCAGTACTTC. Translated: CASAPNEGQQETQYF.

The chain combines TRBV5-1 with TRBJ2-3; D gene ambiguous. The CDR3 length is 15 residues. Between the trimmed V and J ends, which lost 2 bases and 0 bases, there was a span of 10 bases. Looked up from germline, CDR1 is SGHRS and CDR2 is YFSETQ. The CDR3 nucleotides are TGCGCCAGCAGCTTACTTCCATCCAGCACAGATACGCAGTATTTT. It is translated as CASSLLPSSTDTQYF.

This clone was observed a few times. CDR3 sequence reads: CASSLVVGDNYEQYF. The CDR3 bases are TGCGCCAGCAGCTTGGTCGTCGGGGACAACTACGAGCAGTACTTC. The genes are TRBV5-1 and TRBJ2-7, with D perhaps TRBD1 (6 bases). Between the trimmed V and J ends, which lost 0 bases and 3 bases, there was a span of 13 bases. This CDR3 has 15 residues. CDR1 SGHRS and CDR2 YFSETQ come from the germline V gene.

The chain recombines TRBV27 with TRBJ1-1, with 7 bases aligning to TRBD1. The junction had 7 bases not matched to a gene; V was cut back by 6 bases and J by 3 bases. Looked up from germline, CDR1 is MNHEY and CDR2 is SMNVEV (reference sequence). CDR3 length: 14 amino acids. The CDR3 here is CASRNRGPYTEAFF. The CDR3 nucleotides read TGTGCCAGCAGAAACAGGGGTCCCTACACTGAAGCTTTCTTT.

The rearrangement links TRBV30 to TRBJ1-2; 8 positions match TRBD1. The V and J ends lost 2 bases and 2 bases, in that order; junction bases with no gene match: 1. CDR1 and CDR2 (germline): GTSNPN, SVGIG (reference sequence). The CDR3 is made up of 13 amino acids. As DNA, the CDR3 is TGTGCCTGGAGTTACAGGGGGAACTATGGCTACACCTTC. Translation: CAWSYRGNYGYTF.

The V call is TRBV2, the J call TRBJ1-4, with a weak D call TRBD1 (5 bases). Germline V lookup: CDR1 SNHLY, CDR2 FYNNEI. V gave up 8 bases and J gave up 8 bases, with 15 bases separating them. The CDR3 has 13 residues. CDR3 sequence (DNA): TGTGCCAGCCGGGCCAGGGAGTTCGAAAAACTGTTTTTT. It encodes CASRAREFEKLFF. Variable domain in full (rest from reference TRBV2 and TRBJ1-4): EPEVTQTPSHQVTQMGQEVILRCVPISNHLYFYWYRQILGQKVEFLVSFYNNEISEKSEIFDDQFSVERPDGSNFTLKIRSTKLEDSAMYFCASRAREFEKLFFGSGTQLSVL.

With regard to this clone: One end of the junction does not line up with germline, which may come from a read error. This sequence joins TRBV7-7 and TRBJ2-1; D might be TRBD1 (5 bases). The CDR3 extends over 13 amino acids. CDR1 is SSHAT and CDR2 is FNYEAQ in the germline V gene (reference sequence). CDR3 region: CASSLDSYNEQFF. The CDR3 DNA reads TGTGCTAGCAGCTTAGACAGTTACAATGAGCAGTTCTTC.

The V gene is TRBV7-8, the J gene TRBJ2-7; TRBD2 might be the D (6 bases). CDR1 is SGHVS, CDR2 FQNEAQ, per germline. Trimming cost V 4 bases and J 5 bases, with 9 bases left between them. The CDR3 covers 12 residues. CDR3: CASSSGLHEQYF. CDR3 bases: TGTGCCAGCAGCTCGGGACTTCACGAGCAGTACTTC.

The chain's CDR3 is CASSTETHLHEQYF. DNA for the CDR3: TGTGCCAGCAGCACGGAGACCCATCTACACGAGCAGTACTTC. The J gene is TRBJ2-7, the V gene TRBV2; no clear D. Trimming took 6 bases from V and 5 from J, leaving 17 bases between them. Per germline, CDR1 SNHLY and CDR2 FYNNEI. This CDR3 is 14 amino acids long.

The chain recombines TRBV7-9 with TRBJ2-2; 7 bases fit TRBD1. Germline V lookup: CDR1 SEHNR, CDR2 FQNEAQ (reference sequence). The CDR3 has 14 residues. The V and J ends lost 6 bases and 2 bases, in that order; junction bases with no gene match: 3. The CDR3 protein is CASRWDSNTGELFF. CDR3 nucleotide sequence: TGTGCCAGCAGATGGGACAGCAACACCGGGGAGCTGTTTTTT.

This clone was seen more than once but under ten times. CDR3 DNA: TGTGCCATCTCGTCAGCCTACGAGCAGTACTTC. Amino acid sequence: CAISSAYEQYF. The chain recombines TRBV10-3 with TRBJ2-7; D gene ambiguous. The V and J ends lost 8 bases and 2 bases respectively, with 7 bases between them. Germline CDR1 is ENHRY and CDR2 is SYGVKD. The CDR3 runs to 11 residues.